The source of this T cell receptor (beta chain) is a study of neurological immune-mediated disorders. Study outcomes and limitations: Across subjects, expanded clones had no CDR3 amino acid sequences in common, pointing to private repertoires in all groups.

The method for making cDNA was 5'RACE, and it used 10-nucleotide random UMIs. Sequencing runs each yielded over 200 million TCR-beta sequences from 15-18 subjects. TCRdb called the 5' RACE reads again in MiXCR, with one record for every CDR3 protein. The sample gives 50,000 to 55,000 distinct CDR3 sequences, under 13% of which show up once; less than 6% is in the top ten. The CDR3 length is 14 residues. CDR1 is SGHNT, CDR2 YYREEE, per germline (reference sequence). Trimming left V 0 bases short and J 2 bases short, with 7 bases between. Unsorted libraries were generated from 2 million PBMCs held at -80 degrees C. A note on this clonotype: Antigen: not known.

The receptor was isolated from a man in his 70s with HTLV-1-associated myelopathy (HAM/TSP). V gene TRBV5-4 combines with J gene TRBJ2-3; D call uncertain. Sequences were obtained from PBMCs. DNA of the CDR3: TGTGCCAGCAGCTTGGGAGTCCCCACAGATACGCAGTATTTT. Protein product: CASSLGVPTDTQYF.